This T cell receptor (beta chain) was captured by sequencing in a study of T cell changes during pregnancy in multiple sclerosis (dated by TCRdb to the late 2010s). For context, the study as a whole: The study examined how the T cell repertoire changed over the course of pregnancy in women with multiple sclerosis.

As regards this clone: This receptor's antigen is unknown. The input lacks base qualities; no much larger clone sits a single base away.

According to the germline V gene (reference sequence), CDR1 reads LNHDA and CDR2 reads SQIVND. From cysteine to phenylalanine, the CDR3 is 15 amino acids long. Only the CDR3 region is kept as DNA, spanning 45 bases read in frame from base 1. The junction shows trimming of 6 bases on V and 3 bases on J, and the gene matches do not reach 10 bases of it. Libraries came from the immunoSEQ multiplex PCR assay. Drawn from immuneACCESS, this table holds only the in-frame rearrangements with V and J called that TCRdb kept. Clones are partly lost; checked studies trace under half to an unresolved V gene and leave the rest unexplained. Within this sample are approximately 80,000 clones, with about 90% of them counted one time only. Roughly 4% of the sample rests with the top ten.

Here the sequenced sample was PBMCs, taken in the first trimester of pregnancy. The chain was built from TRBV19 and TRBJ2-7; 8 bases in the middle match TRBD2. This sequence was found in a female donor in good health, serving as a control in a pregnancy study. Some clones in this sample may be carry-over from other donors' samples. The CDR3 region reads CASRMREDLIYEQYF. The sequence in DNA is TGTGCCAGTAGGATGCGGGAGGACTTAATCTACGAGCAGTACTTC.